Each of the 27 T cell receptor beta chains below was sequenced from the same sample in a study of identical twins. TCRdb called the 5' RACE reads again in MiXCR, with one record for every CDR3 protein. The data show roughly 630,000 distinct CDR3 sequences, roughly 7.2% seen once. Separately, the same data were catalogued under a study of yellow fever vaccine responses in identical twins.

Sequenced material: PBMCs. The source of these receptors is a woman under 30 in good health.

This rearrangement joins TRBV10-3 to TRBJ2-7; TRBD1 aligns across 7 bases. V was pared by 2 bases and J by 3 bases, with 10 bases of the junction left unmatched. The CDR3 is 16 residues long. Germline-derived CDR1 and CDR2 are ENHRY and SYGVKD. CDR3 bases: TGTGCCATCAGTGAGACGAAAACAGGGGCCAACTACGAGCAGTACTTC. Amino acid sequence: CAISETKTGANYEQYF.

The sample holds a few counts of this clonotype. J is TRBJ2-2 and V is TRBV7-9; 10 nucleotides line up with TRBD2. The V gene's germline CDR1 is SEHNR and CDR2 FQNEAQ (reference sequence). This CDR3 has 17 residues. With V trimmed by 3 bases and J by 4 bases, 8 bases remained unmatched. The CDR3 coding sequence is TGTGCCAGCAGCTTGAAATATAGCGGGGGGACCACCGGGGAGCTGTTTTTT. Its protein is CASSLKYSGGTTGELFF.

This clonotype came up many times. This chain links TRBV28 with TRBJ2-7, with 7 bases matching TRBD1. CDR1 MDHEN and CDR2 SYDVKM come from the germline V gene. V was pared by 5 bases and J by 4 bases, with 11 bases of the junction left unmatched. There are 15 residues in the CDR3. The CDR3 DNA is TGTGCCAGCAGTACGTACAGGGGTTCTTTTTACGAGCAGTACTTC. Translated, it gives CASSTYRGSFYEQYF.

This rearrangement joins TRBV2 to TRBJ1-5; no definite D call. Germline-derived CDR1 and CDR2 are SNHLY and FYNNEI. Trimming left V 3 bases short and J 2 bases short, with 11 bases between. The CDR3 is 15 residues long. CDR3: CASSDSGVGNQPQHF. The CDR3 coding sequence is TGTGCCAGCAGTGATTCCGGGGTTGGCAATCAGCCCCAGCATTTT.

This clonotype was seen a single time. A read error may account for a junction end that differs from germline. CDR3 sequence (DNA): TGTGCCATCAGTGAGTCGCAGGGGGCAAGAGGGGATGAGCAGATCTTC. Residues: CAISESQGARGDEQIF. V gene TRBV10-3 combines with J gene TRBJ2-1, with 8 bases that match TRBD1. Germline loops: CDR1 ENHRY, CDR2 SYGVKD. The CDR3 is made up of 16 amino acids.

In its sample, this clonotype was seen a few times. The rearrangement links TRBV5-4 to TRBJ1-1, with D perhaps TRBD1 (6 bases). Germline CDR1 reads SGHNT; CDR2 reads YYREEE (reference sequence). The CDR3 covers 15 residues. The V gene lost 4 bases and the J gene lost 1 base, with 14 bases spanning the gap. The CDR3 here is CASSPGLGANTEAFF. In DNA, the CDR3 is TGTGCCAGCAGCCCAGGGCTGGGGGCGAACACTGAAGCTTTCTTT. Full variable domain (rest looked up from reference TRBV5-4 and TRBJ1-1): ETGVTQSPTHLIKTRGQQVTLRCSSQSGHNTVSWYQQALGQGPQFIFQYYREEENGRGNFPPRFSGLQFPNYSSELNVNALELDDSALYLCASSPGLGANTEAFFGQGTRLTVV.

Many counts were recorded for this clonotype. The rearrangement links TRBV29-1 to TRBJ2-1, with D unresolved. The CDR3 is made up of 13 amino acids. Germline CDR1 SQVTM, CDR2 ANQGSEA. The V end was cut by 5 bases, the J end by 0 bases, with 8 bases between. This CDR3 reads CSVSTYSYNEQFF. CDR3 DNA: TGCAGCGTTTCGACTTACTCCTACAATGAGCAGTTCTTC.

This clonotype was picked up many times. The genes are TRBV12-3 or TRBV12-4 and TRBJ2-5; no clear D gene. The CDR3 extends over 13 amino acids. Trimming pared 3 bases from V and 2 bases from J, leaving 7 bases between. The CDR3 sequence is CASSFGKQETQYF. As DNA, the CDR3 is TGTGCCAGCAGTTTTGGCAAGCAAGAGACCCAGTACTTC.

This chain uses TRBV12-3 or TRBV12-4 with TRBJ1-2, with 10 bases identical to TRBD1. This CDR3 region has 15 residues. V lost 5 bases, J lost 2 bases, and 5 bases stayed unmatched. Here the CDR3 DNA reads TGTGCCAGCAGTCTATGGGACAGGGGAAACTATGGCTACACCTTC. The encoded protein is CASSLWDRGNYGYTF.

This clonotype was observed many times. This chain links TRBV12-3 or TRBV12-4 with TRBJ1-1; D remains unclear. V lost 10 bases, J lost 0 bases, and 6 bases lay in between. CDR3 length: 11 residues. The chain's CDR3 is CATRVNTEAFF. The CDR3 nucleotides read TGTGCCACCCGGGTGAACACTGAAGCTTTCTTT.

This clonotype was detected ten times or more. The chain carries TRBV20-1 and TRBJ2-1; no definite D call. V lost 3 bases and J lost 4, with 16 bases in between. Germline V gene lookup returns CDR1 DFQATT and CDR2 SNEGSKA (reference sequence). This CDR3 has 15 residues. The CDR3, as DNA: TGCAGTGCTAGTTCCACCCCCCTACCGTACAATGAGCAGTTCTTC. Protein: CSASSTPLPYNEQFF.

This clonotype was found many times. The chain links TRBV5-1 to TRBJ1-5; D ambiguous. Trimming shortened V by 0 bases and J by 5 bases, and 9 bases separated the two germline ends. Germline V CDR1 and CDR2: SGHRS, YFSETQ. This CDR3 comprises 14 residues. The CDR3 sequence is CASSLGSTDQPQHF. For the CDR3, the DNA is TGCGCCAGCAGCTTGGGATCTACAGATCAGCCCCAGCATTTT.

This clonotype showed up many times. V usage is TRBV7-8 and J usage is TRBJ2-7, with a weak D call TRBD1 (6 bases). V dropped 2 bases and J dropped 3 bases, with 8 bases sitting between them. This CDR3 spans 13 amino acids. Germline assignment: CDR1 SGHVS and CDR2 FQNEAQ. CDR3 amino acids: CASSLNRDYEQYV. The CDR3 DNA reads as TGTGCCAGCAGCTTAAACAGGGACTACGAGCAGTACGTC.

This rearrangement joins TRBV5-1 to TRBJ2-3; 10 nucleotides match TRBD2. This CDR3 has 15 amino acids. J was trimmed by 0 bases and V by 7 bases; bases with no gene match: 5. Germline CDR1 is SGHRS and CDR2 is YFSETQ. The CDR3 DNA sequence: TGCGCCAGCGGTAGCGGGGGGACGAGCACAGATACGCAGTATTTT. This gives the protein CASGSGGTSTDTQYF.

CDR3 sequence reads: CASSPGGGNTNSGANVLTF. The CDR3 DNA sequence: TGCGCCAGCAGCCCTGGTGGAGGGAATACTAACTCTGGGGCCAACGTCCTGACTTTC. The rearrangement joins TRBV5-1 to TRBJ2-6; possibly TRBD2 for D (6 bases). Trimming removed 4 bases at V and 0 bases at J, with 20 bases between. Looked up from germline, CDR1 is SGHRS and CDR2 is YFSETQ. CDR3 length: 19 residues.

V gene TRBV3-1 combines with J gene TRBJ2-7, with 10 bases lining up with TRBD1. CDR1 and CDR2 from the germline V gene are LGHDT and YNNKEL (reference sequence). This CDR3 comprises 17 residues. The V segment lost 2 bases and the J segment 4 bases; nucleotides outside the gene matches: 11. The CDR3 loop reads CASSQSGTGVRSYEQYF. In nucleotides, the CDR3 is TGTGCCAGCAGCCAATCTGGGACAGGGGTTAGGAGTTACGAGCAGTACTTC.

This clonotype was seen a handful of times. The gene calls are TRBV6-9 and TRBJ2-7; 8 nucleotides match TRBD1. Germline V gene data show CDR1 as MNHGY and CDR2 as SVAAGI. V was pared by 2 bases and J by 4 bases, with 10 bases of the junction left unmatched. This CDR3 comprises 16 residues. The CDR3 coding sequence is TGTGCCAGCAGTTATCCATACCGGGACAGGAAATACGAGCAGTACTTC. Translating it yields CASSYPYRDRKYEQYF.

The rearrangement joins TRBV5-1 to TRBJ2-7; tentatively, D is TRBD1 (5 bases). The V gene lost 4 bases and the J gene lost 7 bases, with 18 bases spanning the gap. Germline V CDR1 and CDR2: SGHRS, YFSETQ. The CDR3 extends over 14 amino acids. The CDR3 region is CASSTDSAFGEQYV. The CDR3 region has the DNA TGCGCCAGCAGCACAGACAGCGCCTTTGGGGAGCAGTACGTC.

This clonotype occurred many times. This chain joins TRBV7-9 and TRBJ2-1, with D hard to call. Between the trimmed V and J ends, which lost 1 base and 4 bases, there was a span of 5 bases. Germline V gene lookup returns CDR1 SEHNR and CDR2 FQNEAQ (reference sequence). This CDR3 has 13 residues. CDR3 region: CASSLERYNEQFF. The CDR3 DNA reads TGTGCCAGCAGCTTAGAACGTTACAATGAGCAGTTCTTC.

The V call is TRBV6-1, the J call TRBJ2-5; TRBD1 aligns across 8 bases. Germline assignment: CDR1 MNHNS and CDR2 SASEGT. The CDR3 spans 15 residues. V lost 6 bases to trimming and J lost 5 bases; unmatched junction nucleotides: 11. This chain's CDR3 is CASRGDRPQEETQYF. The CDR3 DNA reads as TGTGCCAGCAGGGGGGACAGGCCCCAGGAGGAGACCCAGTACTTC.

There are a few counts of this clonotype. V gene TRBV6-1 combines with J gene TRBJ1-6, with TRBD1 matching 9 bases. Germline assignment: CDR1 MNHNS and CDR2 SASEGT. The CDR3 totals 16 residues. The junction had 7 bases not matched to a gene; V was cut back by 5 bases and J by 5 bases. CDR3 region: CASSLRDRVNNSPLHF. The DNA for the CDR3 is TGTGCCAGCAGTCTCCGGGACAGGGTGAATAATTCACCCCTCCACTTT.

The chain is built from TRBV20-1 and TRBJ2-7, with TRBD2 as a possible D gene (6 bases). This CDR3 is built from 15 residues. V lost 6 bases to trimming and J lost 7 bases, with 25 bases between them. Germline-derived CDR1 and CDR2 are DFQATT and SNEGSKA (reference sequence). CDR3 loop: CSATPGVGARGEQYV. The CDR3 nucleotides read TGCAGTGCAACCCCCGGGGTTGGAGCCCGGGGGGAGCAGTACGTC.

In its sample, this clonotype was seen a few times. V is TRBV2 and J is TRBJ1-5; D uncertain. Trimming stripped 7 bases from V and 4 bases from J, with 14 bases between. Germline CDR1 SNHLY, CDR2 FYNNEI. The CDR3 length is 14 residues. The CDR3 nucleotides are TGTGCCAGCAAAGGTGAAAAAGGGAATCAGCCCCAGCATTTT. Protein sequence: CASKGEKGNQPQHF.

The chain couples TRBV5-1 to TRBJ2-1; D is uncertain. CDR1 and CDR2 (germline): SGHRS, YFSETQ. This CDR3 region has 13 residues. Trimming pared 5 bases from V and 8 bases from J, leaving 14 bases between. The CDR3 DNA sequence: TGCGCCAGCAGAACGACCGTCCAGGATGAGCAGTTCTTC. Encoded protein: CASRTTVQDEQFF.

This clonotype has just a few counts. The chain joins TRBV28 to TRBJ2-5; TRBD2 aligns across 14 bases. Germline CDR1 MDHEN, CDR2 SYDVKM. The V and J ends lost 5 bases and 3 bases, in that order; junction bases with no gene match: 5. This CDR3 contains 16 residues. As DNA, the CDR3 is TGTGCCAGCAGTCGCCAGACTAGCGGGGGGGAAGAGACCCAGTACTTC. This gives the protein CASSRQTSGGEETQYF.

The chain is built from TRBV5-4 and TRBJ1-4, with D maybe TRBD1 (5 bases). The CDR3 contains 13 residues. Germline assignment: CDR1 SGHNT and CDR2 YYREEE (reference sequence). Between the trimmed V and J ends, which lost 4 bases and 7 bases, there was a span of 11 bases. The CDR3 loop reads CASSPWGGEKLFF. The CDR3 DNA sequence: TGTGCCAGCAGCCCTTGGGGGGGTGAAAAACTGTTTTTT. The variable domain in full, completed from reference TRBV5-4 and TRBJ1-4, reads ETGVTQSPTHLIKTRGQQVTLRCSSQSGHNTVSWYQQALGQGPQFIFQYYREEENGRGNFPPRFSGLQFPNYSSELNVNALELDDSALYLCASSPWGGEKLFFGSGTQLSVL.

This clonotype was seen repeatedly, ten times or more. The genes are TRBV6-1 and TRBJ2-3; D tentatively fits TRBD1 or TRBD2 (5 bases each). CDR3 size: 13 residues. Germline assignment: CDR1 MNHNS and CDR2 SASEGT. V was shortened by 6 bases and J by 7 bases, with 14 bases between the two germline ends. CDR3 DNA: TGTGCCAGCAGCGGCCGGGACGGAAATACGCAGTATTTT. Translating it yields CASSGRDGNTQYF.